The rows below give T cell receptor beta chains drawn from one sample of a study of shared clonotypes between healthy human individuals. The table came from immunoSEQ multiplex PCR; TCRdb's copy has only in-frame clones and leaves some out. The sample shows about 520,000 clones, 81% of them seen only once. The sequenced sample consisted of PBMCs. The origin of the receptors is a woman in her thirties or forties in good health. Some clones in this sample may be carry-over from other donors' samples. CDR3s leave out the opening cysteine and the closing phenylalanine or tryptophan. D genes are given only for firm matches.

d_gene	v_gene	CDR3aa
TRBD1	TRBV6-5	ASSRTGAGNTEAF
TRBD2	TRBV5-6	ASSSGLVRGLPGDTQY
-	TRBV7-3	ASSFLGNEQF
-	TRBV9	ASSVVGLALDTQY
-	TRBV20-1	SARSDYEQY
-	TRBV10-1	ASSEFRGIAGELF
TRBD2	TRBV2	ASSEVSGVTDTQY
-	TRBV5-1	ASAQLSDVPYEQY
-	TRBV27	ASSPRAASSYEQY
-	TRBV30	AWSVSQNQPQH
-	TRBV29-1	SVVGGGAGELF
-	TRBV6-5	ASSYSTGGKNIQY
-	TRBV7-9	ASSRESYGSYGYT
TRBD1	TRBV5-4	ASSLQQGAGYEQY
-	TRBV11-2	ASSPQTRSLRYEQY
-	TRBV9	ASSVVPSPGTGELF
TRBD2	TRBV5-1	ASCLLAGSGETQY
-	TRBV2	ASSVYGIGNIQY
TRBD1	TRBV6-1	ASSAGTAVETQY
TRBD1	TRBV11-2	ASSYSVGQGNTEAF
TRBD1	TRBV28	ASTPWDRLATEAF
TRBD1	TRBV28	ASSLWPTGGEYNEQF
-	TRBV6-5	ASSYSPQATQY
-	TRBV18	ATEGDGQGSSYT
TRBD1	TRBV7-9	ASSKGTGLEKLF
TRBD1	TRBV6-5	ASSYSKGQGYEQY
TRBD2	TRBV7-3	ASSSLAGGPRNEQF
-	TRBV4-1	ASSQDWGRNEQY
-	TRBV11-2	ASSLTGSGANVLT
-	TRBV29-1	SVEESGVEQF